The 7 T cell receptor beta chains below all came from one sample that was sequenced in a study of blood T cells in healthy people across ages. PCR was performed a second time for about 6 to 11 cycles using a sample-barcoded 5' primer and a J-beta primer mix. One entry per CDR3 protein, called by TCRdb with MiXCR from the 5' RACE reads. This table holds around 620,000 distinct CDR3 sequences, 27% found once. The sample was blood. Receptors originate from a woman aged 70 to 79 in good health.

The chain joins TRBV20-1 to TRBJ2-4; D gene uncertain. The CDR3 contains 14 residues. Germline-derived CDR1 and CDR2 are DFQATT and SNEGSKA (reference sequence). V gave up 1 base and J gave up 0 bases, with 7 bases separating them. DNA of the CDR3: TGCAGTGCTAGAGCTAGACCAGCCAAAAACATTCAGTACTTC. The encoded protein is CSARARPAKNIQYF.

The V and J genes are TRBV6-2 or TRBV6-3 and TRBJ2-3; D is unclear. V dropped 5 bases and J dropped 0 bases, with 15 bases sitting between them. Germline-derived CDR1 and CDR2 are MNHEY and SVGEGT. The CDR3 runs 16 residues. Here the CDR3 DNA reads TGTGCCAGCAGTCACCCAGGAGCTCCTAGCACAGATACGCAGTATTTT. Translating gives CASSHPGAPSTDTQYF.

CDR3: CASSQEPGNTIYF. CDR3 coding DNA: TGCGCCAGCAGCCAAGAGCCCGGAAACACCATATATTTT. This chain links TRBV4-3 with TRBJ1-3; no reliable D call. The CDR3 contains 13 residues. Germline assignment: CDR1 LGHNA and CDR2 YSLEER. The ends were cut back, 0 bases at V and 4 bases at J, with 4 bases in the middle.

The rearrangement uses TRBV5-1 and TRBJ2-5; D might be TRBD2 (6 bases). Trimming took off 3 bases at V and 4 bases at J, with 13 bases between the two ends. The CDR3 is 14 amino acids. From germline, CDR1 is SGHRS and CDR2 YFSETQ. CDR3 nucleotide sequence: TGCGCCAGCAGCTCCCGACTGGGGGGAGAGACCCAGTACTTC. The encoded protein is CASSSRLGGETQYF.

The chain combines TRBV5-1 with TRBJ1-6, with 7 bases lining up with TRBD1. Germline CDR1 and CDR2: SGHRS and YFSETQ. This CDR3 comprises 15 residues. With 3 bases clipped from V and 9 bases from J, the junction kept 9 bases outside the gene matches. CDR3 in DNA: TGCGCCAGCAGCTCGCAGACAGGGCTGAGTTCACCCCTCCACTTT. Amino acids: CASSSQTGLSSPLHF.

This clonotype has a count of ten or more. J is TRBJ2-5 and V is TRBV11-1; 7 bases agree with TRBD2. This CDR3 region has 14 residues. V lost 5 bases and J lost 4; bases outside the gene matches: 7. Germline V gives CDR1 SGHAT, CDR2 FQDESV (reference sequence). CDR3 DNA: TGTGCCAGCAGCGAGGGACTATCGGGAGAGACCCAGTACTTC. Its protein is CASSEGLSGETQYF.

The chain employs TRBV7-2 and TRBJ2-3, with 7 bases fitting TRBD2. The CDR3 is 16 residues long. Germline-derived CDR1 and CDR2 are SGHTA and FQGNSA. After removal of 5 bases from V and 2 bases from J, the junction contained 10 bases not matched to a gene. CDR3 protein: CASSPLAGEYTDTQYF. DNA for the CDR3: TGTGCCAGCAGCCCCCTCGCGGGGGAGTACACAGATACGCAGTATTTT.